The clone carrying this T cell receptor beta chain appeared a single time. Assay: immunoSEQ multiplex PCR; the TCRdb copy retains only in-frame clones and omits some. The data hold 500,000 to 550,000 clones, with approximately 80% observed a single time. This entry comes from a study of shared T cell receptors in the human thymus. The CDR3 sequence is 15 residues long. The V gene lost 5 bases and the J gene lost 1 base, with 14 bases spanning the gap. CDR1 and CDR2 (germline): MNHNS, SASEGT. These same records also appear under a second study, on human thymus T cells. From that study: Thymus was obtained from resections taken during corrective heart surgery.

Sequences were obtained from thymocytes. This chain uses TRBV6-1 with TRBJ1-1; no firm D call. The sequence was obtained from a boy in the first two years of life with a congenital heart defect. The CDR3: CASSIKPQANTEAFF. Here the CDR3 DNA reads TGTGCCAGCAGTATAAAGCCGCAGGCGAACACTGAAGCTTTCTTT.